Listed here are 32 T cell receptor beta chains from one sample, sequenced in a study of T cell repertoires in cytomegalovirus infection. From the reads, TCRdb called clonotypes with MiXCR, one entry per CDR3 protein. The data hold approximately 300,000 distinct CDR3 sequences, with 25% to 30% observed a single time. No antigen is known for these receptors. The starting material was cultured PBMCs, obtained from culture after CMV antigen stimulation. These receptor sequences come from a human donor in good health (CMV status not recorded). Some clones in this sample may be carry-over from other donors' samples.

This clonotype has more than one count but fewer than ten. The rearrangement joins TRBV7-2 to TRBJ1-2; a possible D gene is TRBD1 (6 bases). The germline V gene encodes CDR1 SGHTA and CDR2 FQGNSA. V was shortened by 5 bases and J by 8 bases, with 15 bases between the two germline ends. This CDR3 is built from 13 residues. CDR3 sequence reads: CASSPRQARGYTF. CDR3 coding DNA: TGTGCCAGCAGCCCCCGACAGGCACGCGGCTACACCTTC.

The chain is built from TRBV19 and TRBJ2-3, with TRBD2 identical over 10 bases. CDR1 LNHDA and CDR2 SQIVND come from the germline V gene (reference sequence). V trimming: 5 bases; J trimming: 1 base; junction bases outside the gene matches: 3. The CDR3 is made up of 15 amino acids. The CDR3 region is CASSVAGGRTDTQYF. The CDR3 nucleotides read TGTGCCAGTAGTGTAGCGGGGGGACGCACAGATACGCAGTATTTT.

The chain has TRBV20-1 and TRBJ1-1, with unresolved D. Germline CDR1 reads DFQATT; CDR2 reads SNEGSKA (reference sequence). This CDR3 is 12 amino acids long. The V gene lost 6 bases and the J gene lost 4 bases, with 12 bases spanning the gap. In DNA, the CDR3 is TGCAGTGCCAACCGATTGAGCACTGAAGCTTTCTTT. Protein: CSANRLSTEAFF.

This rearrangement joins TRBV12-3 or TRBV12-4 to TRBJ1-1; no clear D gene. The germline V and J ends were trimmed by 1 base and 5 bases, with 8 bases remaining between them. The CDR3 is 13 amino acids. The CDR3 region is CASSLEIGTEAFF. The CDR3 DNA follows: TGTGCCAGCAGTTTAGAAATAGGGACTGAAGCTTTCTTT.

In this sample, this clonotype turned up a few times. The chain uses TRBV20-1 and TRBJ2-7; no clear D gene. This CDR3 comprises 13 residues. V was cut by 0 bases and J by 5 bases, with 11 bases left in between. The germline CDR1 and CDR2 sequences are DFQATT and SNEGSKA (reference sequence). The CDR3 DNA reads TGCAGTGCTAGAGATGTGCGGACCGACGAGCAGTACTTC. Translation gives CSARDVRTDEQYF.

This clonotype turned up a few times. The chain joins TRBV6-5 to TRBJ2-5; tentative D call: TRBD1 (6 bases). The CDR3 has 14 amino acids. CDR1 is MNHEY and CDR2 is SVGAGI in the germline V gene. Trimming removed 3 bases from V and 5 bases from J, with 13 bases in between. This CDR3 is CASSYQQGRETQYF. CDR3 coding DNA: TGTGCCAGCAGTTATCAACAGGGTAGGGAGACCCAGTACTTC.

The chain couples TRBV5-4 to TRBJ1-1; D is unclear. Trimming shortened V by 2 bases and J by 0 bases, and 8 bases separated the two germline ends. Germline loops: CDR1 SGHNT, CDR2 YYREEE (reference sequence). CDR3 length: 14 residues. The CDR3 sequence is CASSLNSLNTEAFF. CDR3 nucleotides: TGTGCCAGCAGCTTAAACAGCCTGAACACTGAAGCTTTCTTT.

This sequence joins TRBV7-3 and TRBJ2-1; D unclear. This CDR3 is 13 amino acids long. Germline V gene data show CDR1 as SGHTA and CDR2 as FQGTGA. Trimming pared 3 bases from V and 6 bases from J, leaving 9 bases between. CDR3: CASSFKPGNEQFF. The CDR3, as DNA: TGTGCCAGCAGCTTCAAGCCGGGCAATGAGCAGTTCTTC.

The CDR3 region is CASSERQGASYEQYF. The CDR3 coding sequence is TGTGCCAGCAGTGAGAGACAGGGGGCCTCCTACGAGCAGTACTTC. The V gene is TRBV6-6, the J gene TRBJ2-7; TRBD1 aligns across 10 bases. V was clipped by 5 bases and J by 0 bases; unmatched bases: 4. Germline V gene lookup returns CDR1 MNHNY and CDR2 SVGAGI (reference sequence). The CDR3 covers 15 residues.

The count of this clonotype is one. The DNA of the CDR3 is TGTGCCAGCAGCTTGGCCCGCAGCCTGAACACTGAAGCTTTCTTT. Its translation: CASSLARSLNTEAFF. The chain is built from TRBV5-4 and TRBJ1-1; D unresolved. Germline CDR1 SGHNT, CDR2 YYREEE (reference sequence). The CDR3 consists of 15 residues. Trimming pared 0 bases from V and 0 bases from J, leaving 9 bases between.

This chain joins TRBV12-3 or TRBV12-4 and TRBJ1-2, with D tentatively TRBD1 (6 bases). This CDR3 has 15 amino acids. Trimming stripped 1 base from V and 8 bases from J, with 17 bases between. This CDR3 reads CASSLGGGGGSGYTF. The CDR3 DNA follows: TGTGCCAGCAGTTTAGGCGGAGGGGGGGGTAGCGGCTACACCTTC.

In its sample, this clonotype was seen a few times. The gene calls are TRBV6-1 and TRBJ2-7; 8 nucleotides line up with TRBD1. J gave up 4 bases and V 7 bases, and 9 bases lay outside the gene matches. Germline V gene lookup returns CDR1 MNHNS and CDR2 SASEGT. The CDR3 is 14 residues long. CDR3 sequence reads: CASTRPGGLYEQYF. CDR3 DNA sequence: TGTGCCAGCACTAGGCCAGGGGGCCTATACGAGCAGTACTTC.

This clonotype was counted only a few times. Here the CDR3 DNA reads TGTGCCAGCAGCCGCAGGGGCACTGAAGCTTTCTTT. Encoded protein: CASSRRGTEAFF. The chain is built from TRBV6-5 and TRBJ1-1, with D possibly matching TRBD1 (6 bases). Germline CDR1 MNHEY, CDR2 SVGAGI. V was cut by 6 bases and J by 4 bases, with 9 bases left in between. The CDR3 loop spans 12 amino acids.

The chain combines TRBV7-2 with TRBJ2-5; perhaps TRBD2 as D (7 bases). The CDR3 is made up of 16 amino acids. CDR1 is SGHTA and CDR2 is FQGNSA in the germline V gene. V was clipped by 6 bases and J by 5 bases, with 22 bases between them. The CDR3 DNA reads as TGTGCCAGCAGACGAGCGAGTGGGGGGGCCGGTGAGACCCAGTACTTC. It encodes CASRRASGGAGETQYF.

The chain employs TRBV7-2 and TRBJ1-4, with D possibly matching TRBD1 (5 bases). The ends were cut back, 1 base at V and 7 bases at J, with 16 bases in the middle. This CDR3 spans 16 amino acids. Per the germline V gene, CDR1 is SGHTA and CDR2 is FQGNSA. This CDR3 is CASSLVAQGGGEKLFF. The DNA for the CDR3 is TGTGCCAGCAGCTTAGTCGCGCAGGGTGGTGGTGAAAAACTGTTTTTT.

The rearrangement uses TRBV19 and TRBJ1-1, with D uncertain. V lost 6 bases, J lost 6 bases, and 20 bases lay in between. Germline V gene data show CDR1 as LNHDA and CDR2 as SQIVND (reference sequence). CDR3 length: 15 residues. The CDR3 nucleotides read TGTGCCAGTAGACCGGGGAAGGTTGTATTTGCTGAAGCTTTCTTT. Translating gives CASRPGKVVFAEAFF.

The J gene is TRBJ2-3, the V gene TRBV6-8, with TRBD2 matching over 8 bases. CDR3 size: 17 residues. Per the germline V gene, CDR1 is MNHGY and CDR2 is SAAAGT. V lost 2 bases and J lost 4; bases outside the gene matches: 11. The CDR3 region has the DNA TGTGCCAGCAGTTACCCGGGACTAGGTTTCATGGCAGATACGCAGTATTTT. Translated, it gives CASSYPGLGFMADTQYF.

The chain has TRBV6-2 or TRBV6-3 and TRBJ1-1; TRBD1 might be the D (6 bases). The CDR3 is made up of 14 amino acids. Deletions cut 4 bases from V and 1 base from J, with 10 bases between. Per germline, CDR1 MNHEY and CDR2 SVGEGT. DNA for the CDR3: TGTGCCAGCAGTTGGGGGCGCAAGAACACTGAAGCTTTCTTT. This encodes CASSWGRKNTEAFF.

About this clonotype: One end of the junction is discordant with germline, which a read error may explain. This sequence joins TRBV5-3 and TRBJ1-6, with unresolved D. TRBV5-3 is annotated as an ORF whose role is uncertain. The CDR3 spans 17 residues. CDR3 in amino acids: CASSLEASGNNNSPLHF. The CDR3 DNA reads as TGTGCCAGCAGCTTGGAGGCCAGCGGAAACAATAATTCACCCCTCCACTTT.

The chain joins TRBV5-1 to TRBJ1-2; 9 bases fit TRBD1. Germline CDR1 SGHRS, CDR2 YFSETQ. The CDR3 has 13 residues. V shed 4 bases, J shed 6 bases, and the junction held 4 bases outside the gene matches. DNA of the CDR3: TGCGCCAGCAGCCCTTGGACAGGGGATGGCTACACCTTC. This gives the protein CASSPWTGDGYTF.

This clonotype was seen more than once but under ten times. The rearrangement links TRBV7-6 to TRBJ1-6; 7 positions agree with TRBD1. The V and J ends lost 3 bases and 4 bases, in that order; junction bases with no gene match: 3. The germline gives CDR1 SGHVS, CDR2 FNYEAQ. The CDR3 is 15 residues long. The CDR3 DNA reads as TGTGCCAGCAGCTTCGCGGGACAGTATAATTCACCCCTCCACTTT. Protein sequence: CASSFAGQYNSPLHF.

The sample holds a few counts of this clonotype. The chain employs TRBV15 and TRBJ2-2; possibly TRBD2 for D (6 bases). The CDR3 length is 16 residues. Germline lookup yields CDR1 LNHNV and CDR2 YYDKDF (reference sequence). V was trimmed by 8 bases and J by 1 base, leaving 17 bases between them. The CDR3 region has the DNA TGTGCCACCCGTTTTGGGGGGAGGATGAACACCGGGGAGCTGTTTTTT. Its protein is CATRFGGRMNTGELFF.

The table lists this clonotype with a few counts. The genes are TRBV6-1 and TRBJ2-1; D unclear. The CDR3 extends over 14 amino acids. V dropped 5 bases and J dropped 0 bases, with 8 bases sitting between them. The germline gives CDR1 MNHNS, CDR2 SASEGT. The CDR3 reads CASSIISSYNEQFF. The CDR3 DNA sequence: TGTGCCAGCAGTATCATTAGCTCCTACAATGAGCAGTTCTTC.

This clonotype has more than one count but fewer than ten. The gene calls are TRBV27 and TRBJ2-3; D is uncertain. V was cut by 0 bases and J by 6 bases, with 7 bases left in between. CDR1 MNHEY and CDR2 SMNVEV come from the germline V gene (reference sequence). The CDR3 is 13 amino acids. The CDR3 sequence: CASSLSFPDTQYF. Written as DNA, the CDR3 is TGTGCCAGCAGTTTATCGTTCCCGGATACGCAGTATTTT.

The V gene is TRBV7-9, the J gene TRBJ2-2; D is undetermined. CDR3 size: 15 residues. The V end was cut by 5 bases, the J end by 7 bases, with 17 bases between. The germline gives CDR1 SEHNR, CDR2 FQNEAQ (reference sequence). The DNA for the CDR3 is TGTGCCAGCAGCCCAACTCCCCATAGGAGCGGGGAGCTGTTTTTT. This translates into CASSPTPHRSGELFF.

This clonotype was counted a few times. This chain connects TRBV28 to TRBJ2-5; 9 positions match TRBD2. The CDR3 totals 15 residues. Germline loops: CDR1 MDHEN, CDR2 SYDVKM. With V trimmed by 8 bases and J by 4 bases, 11 bases remained unmatched. For the CDR3, the DNA is TGTGCCAGCCATACCCCGACTAGCGGAAGAGAGACCCAGTACTTC. As protein: CASHTPTSGRETQYF.

A word on this clonotype: An end of the junction differs from the germline gene, which may be a read error. The chain joins TRBV7-7 to TRBJ2-3; D is perhaps TRBD2 (6 bases). The CDR3 covers 13 residues. Germline-derived CDR1 and CDR2 are SSHAT and FNYEAQ (reference sequence). The CDR3 spells CASSPGRMDTQYF. CDR3 nucleotides: TGTGCTAGCAGCCCCGGGAGAATGGATACGCAGTATTTT.

The gene calls are TRBV6-1 and TRBJ2-3; 11 nucleotides agree with TRBD2. The CDR3 consists of 17 residues. V trimming: 0 bases; J trimming: 2 bases; junction bases outside the gene matches: 4. Germline loops: CDR1 MNHNS, CDR2 SASEGT. CDR3 residues: CASSEATSGKPTDTQYF. The CDR3, as DNA: TGTGCCAGCAGTGAAGCGACTAGCGGGAAACCCACAGATACGCAGTATTTT.

The chain carries TRBV15 and TRBJ1-5; maybe TRBD1 (5 bases). This CDR3 region has 13 residues. Trimming shortened V by 1 base and J by 7 bases, and 8 bases separated the two germline ends. Germline V CDR1 and CDR2: LNHNV, YYDKDF (reference sequence). CDR3 sequence reads: CATSRGGDQPQHF. CDR3 DNA sequence: TGTGCCACCAGCAGAGGAGGGGACCAGCCCCAGCATTTT.

This chain joins TRBV24-1 and TRBJ2-1; 8 bases match TRBD2. The CDR3 is 17 amino acids. Trimming at V came to 6 bases and at J to 1 base, leaving 10 bases not matched to a gene. CDR1 is KGHDR and CDR2 is SFDVKD in the germline V gene. The CDR3 sequence is CATSSGAGGLSYNEQFF. CDR3 DNA: TGTGCCACCAGTTCCGGGGCGGGAGGTCTTTCCTACAATGAGCAGTTCTTC.

A single count supports this clonotype. The chain has TRBV30 and TRBJ2-3; either TRBD1 or TRBD2 may supply D (5 bases each). CDR3 length equals 15 residues. V was pared by 0 bases and J by 4 bases, with 14 bases between. Germline V gives CDR1 GTSNPN, CDR2 SVGIG (reference sequence). The CDR3 loop is CAWSVYPGTPDTQYF. CDR3 DNA: TGTGCCTGGAGTGTATACCCAGGGACCCCAGATACGCAGTATTTT.

This clonotype has a handful of counts. This chain connects TRBV10-3 to TRBJ1-5, with TRBD1 identical over 8 bases. Germline V gene data show CDR1 as ENHRY and CDR2 as SYGVKD. This CDR3 has 15 residues. J gave up 3 bases and V 5 bases, and 6 bases lay outside the gene matches. As DNA, the CDR3 is TGTGCCATCAGTCTCGGGACAGGTGACAATCAGCCCCAGCATTTT. It translates to CAISLGTGDNQPQHF.